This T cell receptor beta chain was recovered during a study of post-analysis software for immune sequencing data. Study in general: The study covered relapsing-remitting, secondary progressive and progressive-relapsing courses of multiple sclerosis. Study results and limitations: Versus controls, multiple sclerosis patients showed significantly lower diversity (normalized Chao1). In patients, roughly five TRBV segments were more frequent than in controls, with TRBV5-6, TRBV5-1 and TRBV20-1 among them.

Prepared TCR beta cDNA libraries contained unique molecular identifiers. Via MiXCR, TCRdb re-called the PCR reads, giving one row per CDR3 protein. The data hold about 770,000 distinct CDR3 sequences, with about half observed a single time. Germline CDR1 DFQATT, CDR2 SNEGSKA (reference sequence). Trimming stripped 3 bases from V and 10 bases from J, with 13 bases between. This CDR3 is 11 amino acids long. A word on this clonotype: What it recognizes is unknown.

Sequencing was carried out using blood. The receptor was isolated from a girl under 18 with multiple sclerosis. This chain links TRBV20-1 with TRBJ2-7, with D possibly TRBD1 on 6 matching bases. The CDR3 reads CSARSQGVQYF. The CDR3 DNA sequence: TGCAGTGCTAGGTCACAGGGAGTACAGTACTTC.